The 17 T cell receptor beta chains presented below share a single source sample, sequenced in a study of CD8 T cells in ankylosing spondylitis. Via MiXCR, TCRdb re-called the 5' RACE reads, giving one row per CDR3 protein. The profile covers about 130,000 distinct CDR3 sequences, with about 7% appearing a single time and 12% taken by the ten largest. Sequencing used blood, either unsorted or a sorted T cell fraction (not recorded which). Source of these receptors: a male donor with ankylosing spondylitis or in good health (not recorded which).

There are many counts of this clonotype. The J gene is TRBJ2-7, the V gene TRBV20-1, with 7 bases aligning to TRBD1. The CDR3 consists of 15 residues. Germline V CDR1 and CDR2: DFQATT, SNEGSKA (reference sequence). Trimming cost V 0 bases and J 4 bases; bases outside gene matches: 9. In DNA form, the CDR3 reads TGCAGTGCTAGAGACTCTACCGGGACAGATTACGAGCAGTACTTC. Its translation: CSARDSTGTDYEQYF.

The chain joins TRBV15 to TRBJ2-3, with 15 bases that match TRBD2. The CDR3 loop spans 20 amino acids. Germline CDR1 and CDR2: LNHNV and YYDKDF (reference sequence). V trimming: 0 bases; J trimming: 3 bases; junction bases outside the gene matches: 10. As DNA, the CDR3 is TGTGCCACCAGCAGAGATTACTCCGGGACTAGCGGGAGGAGTACAGATACGCAGTATTTT. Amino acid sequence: CATSRDYSGTSGRSTDTQYF. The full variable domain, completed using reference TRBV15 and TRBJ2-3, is DAMVIQNPRYQVTQFGKPVTLSCSQTLNHNVMYWYQQKSSQAPKLLFHYYDKDFNNEADTPDNFQSRRPNTSFCFLDIRSPGLGDTAMYLCATSRDYSGTSGRSTDTQYFGPGTRLTVL.

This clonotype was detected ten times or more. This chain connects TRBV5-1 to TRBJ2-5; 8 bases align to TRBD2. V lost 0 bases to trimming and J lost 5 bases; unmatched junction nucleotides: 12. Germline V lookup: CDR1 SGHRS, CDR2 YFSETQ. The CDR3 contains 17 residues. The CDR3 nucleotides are TGCGCCAGCAGCTTGGCTCCTGGAGCGGGAGTCGTGGAGACCCAGTACTTC. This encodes CASSLAPGAGVVETQYF.

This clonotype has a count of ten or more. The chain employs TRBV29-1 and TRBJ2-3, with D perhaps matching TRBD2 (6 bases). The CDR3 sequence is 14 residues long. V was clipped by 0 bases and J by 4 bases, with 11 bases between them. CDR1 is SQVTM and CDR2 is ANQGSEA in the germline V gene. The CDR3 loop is CSVEDPGRPDTQYF. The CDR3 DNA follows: TGCAGCGTTGAAGATCCAGGGAGGCCAGATACGCAGTATTTT.

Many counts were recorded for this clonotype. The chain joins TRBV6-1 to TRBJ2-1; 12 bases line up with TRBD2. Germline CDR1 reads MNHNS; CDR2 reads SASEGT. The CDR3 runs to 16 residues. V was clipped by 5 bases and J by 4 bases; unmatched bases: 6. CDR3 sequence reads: CASSRPLAGGYNEQFF. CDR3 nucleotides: TGTGCCAGCAGTCGGCCTCTAGCGGGAGGGTACAATGAGCAGTTCTTC.

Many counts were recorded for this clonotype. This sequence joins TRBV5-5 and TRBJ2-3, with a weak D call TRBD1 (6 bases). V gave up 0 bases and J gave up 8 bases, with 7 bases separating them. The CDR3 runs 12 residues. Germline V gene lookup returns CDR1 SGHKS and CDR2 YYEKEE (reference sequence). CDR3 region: CASSLEGGTQYF. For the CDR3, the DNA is TGTGCCAGCAGCTTGGAAGGGGGTACGCAGTATTTT.

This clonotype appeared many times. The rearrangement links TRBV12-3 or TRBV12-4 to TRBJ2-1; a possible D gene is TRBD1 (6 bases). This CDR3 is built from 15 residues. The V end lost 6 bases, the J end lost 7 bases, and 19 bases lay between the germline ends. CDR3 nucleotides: TGTGCCAGCAGCCCGTTGTTGCAGGGGAAGAATGAGCAGTTCTTC. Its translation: CASSPLLQGKNEQFF.

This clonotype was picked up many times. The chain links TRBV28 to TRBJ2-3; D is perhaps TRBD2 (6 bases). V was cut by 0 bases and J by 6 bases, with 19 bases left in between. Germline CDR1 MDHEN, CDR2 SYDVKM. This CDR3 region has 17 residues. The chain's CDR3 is CASSLWSGVASSDTQYF. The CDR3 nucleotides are TGTGCCAGCAGTTTATGGTCGGGGGTTGCTAGTTCGGATACGCAGTATTTT.

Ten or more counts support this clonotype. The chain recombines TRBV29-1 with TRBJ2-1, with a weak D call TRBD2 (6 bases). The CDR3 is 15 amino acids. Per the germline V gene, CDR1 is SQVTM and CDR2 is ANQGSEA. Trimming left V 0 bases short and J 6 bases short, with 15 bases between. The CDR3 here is CSVEDLLAWGNEQFF. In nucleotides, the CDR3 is TGCAGCGTTGAAGATCTGCTAGCGTGGGGCAATGAGCAGTTCTTC.

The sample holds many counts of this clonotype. The CDR3, as DNA: TGCGCCAGCAGCTTGGTTTTGGAGACTGAAGCTTTCTTT. Translation: CASSLVLETEAFF. The chain uses TRBV5-1 and TRBJ1-1; no firm D call. This CDR3 is 13 amino acids long. Germline assignment: CDR1 SGHRS and CDR2 YFSETQ. The ends were cut back, 0 bases at V and 5 bases at J, with 8 bases in the middle.

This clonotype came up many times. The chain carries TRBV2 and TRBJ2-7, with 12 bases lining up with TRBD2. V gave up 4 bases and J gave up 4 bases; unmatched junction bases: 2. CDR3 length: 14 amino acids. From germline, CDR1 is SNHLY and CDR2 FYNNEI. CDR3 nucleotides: TGTGCCAGCAGTGTACTAGCGGGAGGATACGAGCAGTACTTC. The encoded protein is CASSVLAGGYEQYF.

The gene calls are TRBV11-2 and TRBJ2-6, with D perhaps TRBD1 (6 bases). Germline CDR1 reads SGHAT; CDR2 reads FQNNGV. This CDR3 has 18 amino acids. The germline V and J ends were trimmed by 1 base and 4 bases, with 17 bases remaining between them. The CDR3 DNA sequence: TGTGCCAGCAGCTTAGTTTCCACTACAGGGACCGGGGCCAACGTCCTGACTTTC. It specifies CASSLVSTTGTGANVLTF.

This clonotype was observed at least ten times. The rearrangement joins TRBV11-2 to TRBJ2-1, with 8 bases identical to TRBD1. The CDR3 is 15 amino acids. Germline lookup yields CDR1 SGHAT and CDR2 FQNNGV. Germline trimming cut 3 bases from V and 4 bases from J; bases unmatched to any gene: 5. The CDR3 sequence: CASSFDRGSYNEQFF. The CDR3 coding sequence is TGTGCCAGCAGCTTTGACAGGGGAAGTTACAATGAGCAGTTCTTC.

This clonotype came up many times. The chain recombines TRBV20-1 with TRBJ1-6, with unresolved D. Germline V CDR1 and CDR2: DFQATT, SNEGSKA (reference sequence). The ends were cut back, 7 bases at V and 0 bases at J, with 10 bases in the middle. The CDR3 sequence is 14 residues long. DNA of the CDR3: TGCAGTGTCAGCCTGAGCTCCTATAATTCACCCCTCCACTTT. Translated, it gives CSVSLSSYNSPLHF.

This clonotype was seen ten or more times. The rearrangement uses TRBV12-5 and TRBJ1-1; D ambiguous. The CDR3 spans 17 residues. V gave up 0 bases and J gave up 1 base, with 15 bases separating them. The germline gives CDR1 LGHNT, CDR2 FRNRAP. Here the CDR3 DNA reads TGTGCTAGTGGTTTGGTACCTAAGAACGCGGGGAACACTGAAGCTTTCTTT. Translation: CASGLVPKNAGNTEAFF.

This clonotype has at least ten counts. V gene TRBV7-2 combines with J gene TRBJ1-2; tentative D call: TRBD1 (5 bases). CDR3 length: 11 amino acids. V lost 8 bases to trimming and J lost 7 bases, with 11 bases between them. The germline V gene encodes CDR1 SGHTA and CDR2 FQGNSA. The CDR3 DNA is TGTGCCAGCGGGCAGGGCTTTGGCTACACCTTC. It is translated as CASGQGFGYTF.

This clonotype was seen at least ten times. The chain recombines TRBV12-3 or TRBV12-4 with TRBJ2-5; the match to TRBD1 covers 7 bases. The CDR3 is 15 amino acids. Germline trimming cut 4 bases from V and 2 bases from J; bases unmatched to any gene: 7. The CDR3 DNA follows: TGTGCCAGCAGTTCCTGGGACAGACCTCAAGAGACCCAGTACTTC. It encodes CASSSWDRPQETQYF.